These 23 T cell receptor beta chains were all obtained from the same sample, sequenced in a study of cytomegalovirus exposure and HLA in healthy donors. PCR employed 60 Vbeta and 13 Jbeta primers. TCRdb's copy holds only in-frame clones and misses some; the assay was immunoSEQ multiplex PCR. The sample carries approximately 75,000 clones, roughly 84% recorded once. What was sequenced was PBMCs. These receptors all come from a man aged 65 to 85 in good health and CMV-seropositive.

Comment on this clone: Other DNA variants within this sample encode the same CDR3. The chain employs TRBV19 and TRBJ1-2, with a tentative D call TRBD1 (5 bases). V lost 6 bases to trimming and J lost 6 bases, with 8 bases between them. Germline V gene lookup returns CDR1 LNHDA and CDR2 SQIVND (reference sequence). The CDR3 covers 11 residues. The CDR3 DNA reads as TGTGCCAGTAGGTGGGGGGATGGCTACACCTTC. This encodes CASRWGDGYTF.

This CDR3 is CASSTGLAGRNEQFF. CDR3 in DNA: TGCGCCAGCAGCACGGGACTAGCCGGGAGGAATGAGCAGTTCTTC. The rearrangement uses TRBV5-1 and TRBJ2-1, with TRBD2 matching 9 bases. CDR3 length: 15 amino acids. V lost 4 bases, J lost 7 bases, and 9 bases stayed unmatched. Germline values: CDR1 SGHRS, CDR2 YFSETQ.

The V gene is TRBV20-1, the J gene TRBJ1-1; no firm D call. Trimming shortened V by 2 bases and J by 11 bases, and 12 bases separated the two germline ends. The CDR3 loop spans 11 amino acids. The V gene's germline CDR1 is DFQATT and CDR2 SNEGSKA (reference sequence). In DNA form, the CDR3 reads TGCAGTGCTAGACTTCCCCCTGTGGCTTTCTTT. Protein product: CSARLPPVAFF.

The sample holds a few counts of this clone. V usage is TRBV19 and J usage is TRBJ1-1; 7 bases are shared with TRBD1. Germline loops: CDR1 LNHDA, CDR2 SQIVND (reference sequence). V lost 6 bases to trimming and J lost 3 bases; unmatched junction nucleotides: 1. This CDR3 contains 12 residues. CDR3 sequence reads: CASRGTDTEAFF. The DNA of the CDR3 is TGTGCCAGTAGGGGGACAGACACTGAAGCTTTCTTT.

The CDR3 region is CASSSATPMNTEAFF. The DNA of the CDR3 is TGCGCCAGCAGCTCCGCCACACCCATGAACACTGAAGCTTTCTTT. The rearrangement joins TRBV5-1 to TRBJ1-1; D is undetermined. The V and J ends lost 3 bases and 0 bases respectively, with 12 bases between them. The CDR3 is 15 amino acids. Germline V lookup: CDR1 SGHRS, CDR2 YFSETQ.

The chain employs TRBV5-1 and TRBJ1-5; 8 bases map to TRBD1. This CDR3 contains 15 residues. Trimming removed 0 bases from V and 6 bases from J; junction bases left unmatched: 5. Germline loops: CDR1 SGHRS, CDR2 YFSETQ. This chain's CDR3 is CASSLGTGLGQPQHF. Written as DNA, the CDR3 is TGCGCCAGCAGCTTGGGGACAGGGCTAGGTCAGCCCCAGCATTTT. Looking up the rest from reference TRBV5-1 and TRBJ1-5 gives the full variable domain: KAGVTQTPRYLIKTRGQQVTLSCSPISGHRSVSWYQQTPGQGLQFLFEYFSETQRNKGNFPGRFSGRQFSNSRSEMNVSTLELGDSALYLCASSLGTGLGQPQHFGDGTRLSIL.

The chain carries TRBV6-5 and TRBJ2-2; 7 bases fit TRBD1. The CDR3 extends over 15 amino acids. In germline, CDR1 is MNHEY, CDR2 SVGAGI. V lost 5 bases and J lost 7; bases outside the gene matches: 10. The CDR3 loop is CASSTHRGRGGELFF. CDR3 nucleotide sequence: TGTGCCAGCAGTACCCACAGGGGACGGGGCGGGGAGCTGTTTTTT.

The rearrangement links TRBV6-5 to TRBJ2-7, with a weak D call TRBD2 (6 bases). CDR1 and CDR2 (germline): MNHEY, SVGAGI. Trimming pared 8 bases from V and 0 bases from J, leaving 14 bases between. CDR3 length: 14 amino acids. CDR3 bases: TGTGCCAGCGGTCGGGACGGGAGCTCCTACGAGCAGTACTTC. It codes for CASGRDGSSYEQYF.

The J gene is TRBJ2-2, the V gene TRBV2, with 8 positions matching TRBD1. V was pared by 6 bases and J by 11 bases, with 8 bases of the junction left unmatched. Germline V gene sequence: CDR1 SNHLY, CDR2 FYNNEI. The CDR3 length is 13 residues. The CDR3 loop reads CASSGDRGGELFF. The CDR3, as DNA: TGTGCCAGCAGCGGAGACAGGGGTGGAGAGCTGTTTTTT.

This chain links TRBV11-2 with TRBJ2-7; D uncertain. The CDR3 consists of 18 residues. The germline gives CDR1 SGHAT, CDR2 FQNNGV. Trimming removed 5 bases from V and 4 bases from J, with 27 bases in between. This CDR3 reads CASSPILLSFEKAYEQYF. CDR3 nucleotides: TGTGCCAGCAGCCCCATTCTATTGAGCTTCGAGAAAGCGTACGAGCAGTACTTC. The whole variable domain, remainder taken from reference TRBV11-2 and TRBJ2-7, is EAGVAQSPRYKIIEKRQSVAFWCNPISGHATLYWYQQILGQGPKLLIQFQNNGVVDDSQLPKDRFSAERLKGVDSTLKIQPAKLEDSAVYLCASSPILLSFEKAYEQYFGPGTRLTVT.

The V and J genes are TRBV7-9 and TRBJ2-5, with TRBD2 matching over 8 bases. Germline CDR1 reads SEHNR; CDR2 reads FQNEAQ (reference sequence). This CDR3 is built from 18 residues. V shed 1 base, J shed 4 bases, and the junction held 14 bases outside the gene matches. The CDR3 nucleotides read TGTGCCAGCAGCTTAGGTGCGGGGGGCCCCCAGGCAGCAGAGACCCAGTACTTC. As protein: CASSLGAGGPQAAETQYF. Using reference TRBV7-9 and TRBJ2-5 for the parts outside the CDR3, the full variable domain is DTGVSQNPRHKITKRGQNVTFRCDPISEHNRLYWYRQTLGQGPEFLTYFQNEAQLEKSRLLSDRFSAERPKGSFSTLEIQRTEQGDSAMYLCASSLGAGGPQAAETQYFGPGTRLLVL.

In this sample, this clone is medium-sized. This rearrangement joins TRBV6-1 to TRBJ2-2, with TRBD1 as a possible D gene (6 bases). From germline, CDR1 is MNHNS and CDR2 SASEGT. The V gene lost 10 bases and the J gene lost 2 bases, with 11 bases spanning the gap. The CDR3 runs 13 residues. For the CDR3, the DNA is TGTGCCATCCAGGACAGAAACACCGGGGAGCTGTTTTTT. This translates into CAIQDRNTGELFF.

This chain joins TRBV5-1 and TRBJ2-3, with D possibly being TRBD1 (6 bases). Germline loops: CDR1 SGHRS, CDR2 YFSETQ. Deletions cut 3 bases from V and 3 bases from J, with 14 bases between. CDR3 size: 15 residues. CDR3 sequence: CASSSLQGPTDTQYF. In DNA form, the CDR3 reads TGCGCCAGCAGCTCTCTACAGGGCCCTACAGATACGCAGTATTTT. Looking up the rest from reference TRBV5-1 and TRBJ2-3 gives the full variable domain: KAGVTQTPRYLIKTRGQQVTLSCSPISGHRSVSWYQQTPGQGLQFLFEYFSETQRNKGNFPGRFSGRQFSNSRSEMNVSTLELGDSALYLCASSSLQGPTDTQYFGPGTRLTVL.

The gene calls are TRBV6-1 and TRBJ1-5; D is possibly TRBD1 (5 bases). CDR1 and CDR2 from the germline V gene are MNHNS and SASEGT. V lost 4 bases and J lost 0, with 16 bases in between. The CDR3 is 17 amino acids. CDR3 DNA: TGTGCCAGCAGTGGGGGCAGCGGGGAGTATAGCAATCAGCCCCAGCATTTT. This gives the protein CASSGGSGEYSNQPQHF.

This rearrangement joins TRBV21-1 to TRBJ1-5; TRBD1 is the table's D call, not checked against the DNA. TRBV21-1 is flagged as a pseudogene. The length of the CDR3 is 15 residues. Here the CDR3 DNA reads TGTGCCAGCAGCAAAAACAGGGCTCCCAATCAGCCCCAGCATTTT. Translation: CASSKNRAPNQPQHF.

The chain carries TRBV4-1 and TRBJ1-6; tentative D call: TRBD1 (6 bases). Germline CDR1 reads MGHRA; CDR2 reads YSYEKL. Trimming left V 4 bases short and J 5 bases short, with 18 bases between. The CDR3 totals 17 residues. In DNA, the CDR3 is TGCGCCAGCAGCCCCCGAGGGGGTTTGGGGAATAATTCACCCCTCCACTTT. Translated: CASSPRGGLGNNSPLHF.

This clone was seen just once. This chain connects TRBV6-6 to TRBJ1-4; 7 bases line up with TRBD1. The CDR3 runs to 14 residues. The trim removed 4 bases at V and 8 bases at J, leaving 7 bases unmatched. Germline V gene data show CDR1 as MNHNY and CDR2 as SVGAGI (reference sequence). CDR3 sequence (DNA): TGTGCCAGCAGTTCAGGGGGTAATGGCGAAAAACTGTTTTTT. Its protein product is CASSSGGNGEKLFF.

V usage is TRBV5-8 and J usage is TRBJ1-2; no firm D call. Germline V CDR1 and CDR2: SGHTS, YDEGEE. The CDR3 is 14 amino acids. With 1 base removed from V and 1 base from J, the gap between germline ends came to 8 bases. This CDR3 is CASSLPRLNYGYTF. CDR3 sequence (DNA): TGTGCCAGCAGCTTGCCCAGGCTTAACTATGGCTACACCTTC.

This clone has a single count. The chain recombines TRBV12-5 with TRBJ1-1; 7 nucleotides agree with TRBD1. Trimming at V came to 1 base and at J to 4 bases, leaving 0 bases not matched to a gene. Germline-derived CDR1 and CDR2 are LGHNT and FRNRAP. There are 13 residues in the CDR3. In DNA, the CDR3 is TGTGCTAGTGGTTTGGAGGGGGCCACTGAAGCTTTCTTT. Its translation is CASGLEGATEAFF.

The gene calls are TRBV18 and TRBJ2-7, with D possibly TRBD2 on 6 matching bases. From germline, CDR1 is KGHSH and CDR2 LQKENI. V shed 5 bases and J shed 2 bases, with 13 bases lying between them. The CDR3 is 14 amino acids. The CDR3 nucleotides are TGTGCCAGCTCATCCCGGGACTCCCCCTACGAGCAGTACTTC. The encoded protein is CASSSRDSPYEQYF.

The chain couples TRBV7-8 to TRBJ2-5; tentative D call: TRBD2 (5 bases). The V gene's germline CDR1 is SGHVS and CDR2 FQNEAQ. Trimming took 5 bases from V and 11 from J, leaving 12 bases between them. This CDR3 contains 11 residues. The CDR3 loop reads CASSRMEEQYF. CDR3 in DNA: TGTGCCAGCAGCCGAATGGAGGAGCAGTACTTC.

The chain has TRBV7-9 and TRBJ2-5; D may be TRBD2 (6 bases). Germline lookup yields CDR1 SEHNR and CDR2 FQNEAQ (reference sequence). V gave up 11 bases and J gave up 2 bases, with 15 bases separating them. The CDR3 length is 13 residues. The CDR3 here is CALGGNLQETQYF. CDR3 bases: TGTGCCCTTGGGGGGAACCTACAAGAGACCCAGTACTTC.

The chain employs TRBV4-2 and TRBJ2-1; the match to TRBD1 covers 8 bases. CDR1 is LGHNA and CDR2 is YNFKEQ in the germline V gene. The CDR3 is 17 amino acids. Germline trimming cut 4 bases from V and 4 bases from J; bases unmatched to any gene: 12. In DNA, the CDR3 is TGTGCCAGCAGCCCTTGGACCGGGACAGGAACTTACAATGAGCAGTTCTTC. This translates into CASSPWTGTGTYNEQFF.